The present T cell receptor (beta chain) was sequenced within a study of T-cell reconstitution after alpha-beta-depleted transplantation in children. Study-wide points: After transplant, at about two months, alpha-beta T cells were reportedly derived from several hundred expanded graft clones. After transplant, high TCRbeta diversity at day 60 in some patients arose from surviving recipient T cells and thymic progenitors.

The CDR3 sequence is 13 residues long. Germline CDR1 and CDR2: SGHVS and FNYEAQ. The germline V and J ends were trimmed by 3 bases and 7 bases, with 12 bases remaining between them. This clonotype was seen once. Its matching antigen is unknown. Using unique molecular identifiers, the investigators prepared the TCRbeta library. TCRdb reanalysed the PCR reads using MiXCR and keeps one entry per CDR3 protein. The sample lists 600,000 or so distinct CDR3 sequences; roughly 23% were seen once. This clonotype originated in a boy under two years old who had a stem cell transplant for acute myeloid leukemia, so the T cells may come from the graft donor. V usage is TRBV7-6 and J usage is TRBJ1-2; D not certain. The starting material was PBMCs, mostly from graft donor cells, obtained 360 days after TCRalphabeta/CD19-depleted stem cell transplant. CDR3: CASSFNLSGGYTF. Here the CDR3 DNA reads TGTGCCAGCAGCTTTAATCTTTCCGGTGGCTACACCTTC. The whole variable domain, filled in from reference TRBV7-6 and TRBJ1-2, reads GAGVSQSPRYKVTKRGQDVALRCDPISGHVSLYWYRQALGQGPEFLTYFNYEAQQDKSGLPNDRFSAERPEGSISTLTIQRTEQRDSAMYRCASSFNLSGGYTFGSGTRLTVV.